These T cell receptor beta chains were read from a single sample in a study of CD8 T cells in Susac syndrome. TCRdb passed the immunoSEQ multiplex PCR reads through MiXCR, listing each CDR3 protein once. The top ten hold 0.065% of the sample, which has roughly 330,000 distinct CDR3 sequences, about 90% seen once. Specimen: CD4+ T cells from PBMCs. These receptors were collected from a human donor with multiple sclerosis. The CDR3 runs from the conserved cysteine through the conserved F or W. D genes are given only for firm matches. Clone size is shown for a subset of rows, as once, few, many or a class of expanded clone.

TGTGCCAGCAGTCGACCGAACTATGGCTACACCTTC	CASSRPNYGYTF	12	NA	TRBV6-2/TRBV6-3	TRBJ1-2	NA
TGCAGTGCTAGTTACAGGGGGTTTCAAGAGACCCAGTACTTC	CSASYRGFQETQYF	14	TRBD1	TRBV20-1	TRBJ2-5	NA
TGTGCCAGCAGCAAACCGGGACTAGCGGGAGGTAGCGACGAGCAGTACTTC	CASSKPGLAGGSDEQYF	17	TRBD2	TRBV7-2	TRBJ2-7	NA
TGTGCCAGCAGTTTAAGGGGACAGGGGAACACTGAAGCTTTCTTT	CASSLRGQGNTEAFF	15	TRBD1	TRBV27	TRBJ1-1	NA
TGTGCCAGCGCAGGGACTAGCGGCTACAATGAGCAGTTCTTC	CASAGTSGYNEQFF	14	TRBD2	TRBV14	TRBJ2-1	NA
TGTGCCAGCAGCTGGGTAGCGGGAGCCGCTCGGAGTACAGATACGCAGTATTTT	CASSWVAGAARSTDTQYF	18	TRBD2	TRBV6-2/TRBV6-3	TRBJ2-3	NA
TGTGCCAGCAGTTTATCTCCCGGGTGGGGTGAGCAGTTCTTC	CASSLSPGWGEQFF	14	NA	TRBV27	TRBJ2-1	NA
TGCGCCAGCGGCTTTACCGGGACAAGAAACGAGCAGTACTTC	CASGFTGTRNEQYF	14	NA	TRBV5-1	TRBJ2-7	NA
TGTGCCAGCAGCCGTACACGGGGGAATGAAAAACTGTTTTTT	CASSRTRGNEKLFF	14	NA	TRBV6-5	TRBJ1-4	NA
TGTGCCAGCAGTGAACATGGGCCGACGAACACCGGGGAGCTGTTTTTT	CASSEHGPTNTGELFF	16	NA	TRBV2	TRBJ2-2	NA
TGTGCCAGCAGCGAAGCGGACAGACGCGGGCAGTACTTC	CASSEADRRGQYF	13	NA	TRBV7-9	TRBJ2-7	once
TGCAGTGCTAGGAGGGCGGCTAGCGGACGACTACGCAATGAGCAGTTCTTC	CSARRAASGRLRNEQFF	17	TRBD2	TRBV20-1	TRBJ2-1	NA
TGTGCCAGCAGTTACTCGAGAGGGACAGCGAACTACGAGCAGTACTTC	CASSYSRGTANYEQYF	16	TRBD1	TRBV6-6	TRBJ2-7	NA
TGTGCCACGGGCGTGGGGGGTGATGAAAAACTGTTTTTT	CATGVGGDEKLFF	13	NA	TRBV19	TRBJ1-4	NA
TGTGCCAGCAGTTTTAACGGGAATTCACCCCTCCACTTT	CASSFNGNSPLHF	13	NA	TRBV12-3/TRBV12-4	TRBJ1-6	NA
TGTGCCAGCAGCCCACCGGGGGGCGCCGCTGAAGCTTTCTTT	CASSPPGGAAEAFF	14	NA	TRBV7-9	TRBJ1-1	NA
TGTGCCAGTAGACCAATCGGGGGCTCGGGGTCGGAGACCCAGTACTTC	CASRPIGGSGSETQYF	16	NA	TRBV19	TRBJ2-5	NA
TGCAGCGTGGCACAGGGATCGTCGGACACTGAAGCTTTCTTT	CSVAQGSSDTEAFF	14	NA	TRBV29-1	TRBJ1-1	NA
TGTGCCAGCTCACAAACGGGACCTCCGTCCGGCACTGAGCAGTTCTTC	CASSQTGPPSGTEQFF	16	NA	TRBV18	TRBJ2-1	NA
TGTGCCAGTAGTATAGGCAGGGCGTCGGGTTCACCCCTCCACTTT	CASSIGRASGSPLHF	15	NA	TRBV19	TRBJ1-6	NA
TGTGCCAGCAGTTACGAGCGGGGGGCCTCAGATACGCAGTATTTT	CASSYERGASDTQYF	15	TRBD2	TRBV6-5	TRBJ2-3	NA
TGTGCCAGCAGTACAGGGCTCTCTGGAAACACCATATATTTT	CASSTGLSGNTIYF	14	NA	TRBV6-1	TRBJ1-3	NA
TGCGCCAGCAGCCAAAGGTCGGGCCCATTATCTCTAGCCAAAAACATTCAGTACTTC	CASSQRSGPLSLAKNIQYF	19	NA	TRBV4-1	TRBJ2-4	NA
TGCGCCAGCAGCCAAGAGTTGCGGGGGGGCACAGATACGCAGTATTTT	CASSQELRGGTDTQYF	16	TRBD2	TRBV4-3	TRBJ2-3	NA
TGTGCCAGCAGTCCCCGGGGGGAGCGGTCCTACAATGAGCAGTTCTTC	CASSPRGERSYNEQFF	16	TRBD2	TRBV6-6	TRBJ2-1	NA
TGTGCCAGCAGTTACTCTATTGTGGATCCCTACGAGCAGTACTTC	CASSYSIVDPYEQYF	15	NA	TRBV6-5	TRBJ2-7	NA
TGTGCCAGCAGTTTCCCAGGGACAGGGTTAGAAGGCTACACCTTC	CASSFPGTGLEGYTF	15	TRBD1	TRBV12-3/TRBV12-4	TRBJ1-2	NA
TGTGCCAGCAGTTTGAGGATTGGCCAAAAACTGTTTTTT	CASSLRIGQKLFF	13	NA	TRBV27	TRBJ1-4	NA
TGTGCCAGCAGCTGGGCAGGGGAAGGTGGCTACACCTTC	CASSWAGEGGYTF	13	NA	TRBV7-2	TRBJ1-2	NA
TGTGCCAGCAGCAACAGCTGGCAGGAGCCCCAGCATTTT	CASSNSWQEPQHF	13	NA	TRBV7-8	TRBJ1-5	NA
TGCAGTGCTAGAGATAGGGGTATTGGGGAGACCCAGTACTTC	CSARDRGIGETQYF	14	NA	TRBV20-1	TRBJ2-5	NA
TGTGCCAGCAGTGATACCCTGGGCACTGAAGCTTTCTTT	CASSDTLGTEAFF	13	NA	TRBV6-1	TRBJ1-1	NA
TGTGCCAGCACTTATCTGGGAAGGATACATGAAACACCCATATATTTT	CASTYLGRIHETPIYF	16	NA	TRBV5-6	TRBJ1-3	NA
TGCAGTGCCAGTGTACCCCGGGGGGTTCGATACGAGCAGTACTTC	CSASVPRGVRYEQYF	15	TRBD2	TRBV20-1	TRBJ2-7	NA
TGCGCCAGCAGCTTGGGCTCACTAGAGCGGCAGTACTTC	CASSLGSLERQYF	13	NA	TRBV5-1	TRBJ2-7	NA
TGTGCCAGCAGCTTAGAGGTATACTCACGGACCGAGCAGTACTTC	CASSLEVYSRTEQYF	15	NA	TRBV7-2	TRBJ2-7	once
TGTGCCAGCAGCACCCTAGACTGGCGGGGGGTCGGGGATACGCAGTATTTT	CASSTLDWRGVGDTQYF	17	TRBD2	TRBV12-3/TRBV12-4	TRBJ2-3	few
TGTGCCTGGAGTAGTCGCCGTCGCCGGAGGGAGATCTACGAGCAGTACTTC	CAWSSRRRRREIYEQYF	17	NA	TRBV30	TRBJ2-7	NA
TGTGCCAGCAGAGATAGCGGGAGGGAGGCGGAGACCCAGTACTTC	CASRDSGREAETQYF	15	TRBD2	TRBV6-6	TRBJ2-5	NA
TGTGCCAGCAGTTTGAGGGTTGCTAACTATGGCTACACCTTC	CASSLRVANYGYTF	14	NA	TRBV12-3/TRBV12-4	TRBJ1-2	NA
TGTGCCAGCAACCCCGGGGATTTGATAACCACTGAAGCTTTCTTT	CASNPGDLITTEAFF	15	NA	TRBV6-6	TRBJ1-1	NA
TGTGCCAGCAGTTTCGGGCGTCGAGAAAAGGGGACCCAGTACTTC	CASSFGRREKGTQYF	15	NA	TRBV12-3/TRBV12-4	TRBJ2-5	NA
TGTGCCACAAAGCTAGCGGGAGGCTCCTACGAGCAGTACTTC	CATKLAGGSYEQYF	14	TRBD2	TRBV10-3	TRBJ2-7	NA
TGTGCCAGCAGATCCCCGACAGTTATGAACACTGAAGCTTTCTTT	CASRSPTVMNTEAFF	15	NA	TRBV6-5	TRBJ1-1	NA
TGCAGCGTTGAAAGGACAGGGAGCACAGATACGCAGTATTTT	CSVERTGSTDTQYF	14	TRBD1	TRBV29-1	TRBJ2-3	NA
TGTGCCAGCAGCTTGCTGGGGAGGGGGGTGGTTCAGCCCCAGCATTTT	CASSLLGRGVVQPQHF	16	NA	TRBV5-6	TRBJ1-5	NA
TGTGCCAGCAGCTTCCGGACTAGCGGGAGTTACGAGCAGTACTTC	CASSFRTSGSYEQYF	15	TRBD2	TRBV5-6	TRBJ2-7	NA
TGTGCCAGCAGCCAAGAATTCCTGAGGGACAGGGCGGTCGAGCAGTACTTC	CASSQEFLRDRAVEQYF	17	TRBD1	TRBV14	TRBJ2-7	NA
TGTGCCAGCAGCCCCGGGACAGGGATAGCAAACACCATATATTTT	CASSPGTGIANTIYF	15	TRBD1	TRBV7-2	TRBJ1-3	NA
TGTGCCAGCAGGAAGGGGGGAAGAAGCACTGAAGCTTTCTTT	CASRKGGRSTEAFF	14	NA	TRBV12-3/TRBV12-4	TRBJ1-1	once
TGTGCCAGCAGCGCCTCCCCAATGGTTTATGGCTACACCTTC	CASSASPMVYGYTF	14	NA	TRBV11-1	TRBJ1-2	NA
TGTGCCAGCAGTTTCACGGGCTATCAGCCCCAGCATTTT	CASSFTGYQPQHF	13	NA	TRBV12-3/TRBV12-4	TRBJ1-5	NA